The next 17 T cell receptor beta chains were all read from a single sample in a study of tumor and adjacent non-tumor tissue in lung cancer. This sample's RNA came from whole unsorted tissue. A modified ARM-PCR protocol with three rounds of nested PCR amplified TCRbeta. A single record per CDR3 protein comes from TCRdb applying MiXCR to the multiplex PCR reads. The repertoire holds 68,000 or so distinct CDR3 sequences, with approximately 63% as singletons. The sequencing sample was made of lung tumor tissue. These receptors were obtained from a man aged 45-65 years with non-small cell lung cancer.

This clonotype has a count of ten or more. V usage is TRBV12-3 or TRBV12-4 and J usage is TRBJ2-3; 8 positions agree with TRBD2. After removal of 6 bases from V and 1 base from J, the junction contained 6 bases not matched to a gene. CDR3 length: 15 residues. CDR3 amino acids: CASRPGGAGTDTQYF. CDR3 bases: TGTGCCAGCAGGCCCGGGGGGGCTGGCACAGATACGCAGTATTTT.

The chain uses TRBV4-2 and TRBJ2-1, with TRBD2 as a possible D gene (5 bases). The germline V and J ends were trimmed by 3 bases and 8 bases, with 17 bases remaining between them. Germline assignment: CDR1 LGHNA and CDR2 YNFKEQ. CDR3 length: 15 amino acids. The CDR3 loop reads CASSQTIRRKDEQFF. The CDR3 bases are TGTGCCAGCAGCCAGACTATCCGGCGGAAGGATGAGCAGTTCTTC.

About this clonotype itself: Compared with germline, one end of the junction differs, possibly owing to a read error. The chain combines TRBV5-1 with TRBJ2-7; perhaps TRBD1 as D (5 bases). Germline assignment: CDR1 SGHRS and CDR2 YFSETQ. The CDR3 covers 16 residues. In nucleotides, the CDR3 is TGCGCCAGCAGCTTGGATCAGGGTCCTGTCCCTCACGATCAGTACTTC. Translation gives CASSLDQGPVPHDQYF.

This clonotype was seen many times. V is TRBV7-9 and J is TRBJ2-5, with TRBD2 identical over 9 bases. The germline gives CDR1 SEHNR, CDR2 FQNEAQ (reference sequence). The CDR3 length is 14 residues. V trimming: 2 bases; J trimming: 5 bases; junction bases outside the gene matches: 3. The DNA of the CDR3 is TGTGCCAGCAGCTTATACACTAGCGGGGAGACCCAGTACTTC. It yields the protein CASSLYTSGETQYF.

A note on this clonotype: A read error may account for a junction end that differs from germline. The chain carries TRBV10-3 and TRBJ2-3; D is undetermined. The CDR3 runs 15 residues. CDR1 is ENHRY, CDR2 SYGVKD, per germline. The CDR3 is CAISELLIYIDTQCF. The CDR3 DNA reads TGTGCCATCAGTGAGCTACTTATTTACATAGATACGCAGTGTTTT.

The rearrangement uses TRBV10-1 and TRBJ2-3, with 7 bases identical to TRBD2. CDR1 is WNHNN and CDR2 is SYGVQD in the germline V gene (reference sequence). J gave up 3 bases and V 10 bases, and 7 bases lay outside the gene matches. The CDR3 covers 13 residues. The CDR3 DNA sequence: TGCGCCAACGGTGAAGCGGGAACAGATACGCAGTATTTT. Its protein product is CANGEAGTDTQYF.

In this sample, this clonotype turned up a few times. The junction departs from germline at one end; a sequencing error may be responsible. The chain employs TRBV12-5 and TRBJ2-2; perhaps TRBD2 as D (6 bases). Germline V gives CDR1 LGHNT, CDR2 FRNRAP. This CDR3 region has 15 residues. In DNA form, the CDR3 reads TGTGCTAGTGGAATCGGGGGTCTGAACACCGGGGAGCTGTTATTT. It encodes CASGIGGLNTGELLF.

The table lists this clonotype with a count of one. The rearrangement joins TRBV6-5 to TRBJ2-1; D may match TRBD1 or TRBD2 (5 bases each). V dropped 7 bases and J dropped 13 bases, with 17 bases sitting between them. CDR3 size: 12 residues. Germline values: CDR1 MNHEY, CDR2 SVGAGI. The CDR3 nucleotides are TGTGCCAGCAAAACCACGGGGCCTGATCAGTTCTTC. Amino acid sequence: CASKTTGPDQFF.

J is TRBJ2-2 and V is TRBV13, with 7 bases aligning to TRBD2. Germline assignment: CDR1 PRHDT and CDR2 FYEKMQ (reference sequence). This CDR3 is 18 amino acids long. Unmatched junction bases numbered 14, after V lost 7 bases and J lost 0 bases. CDR3 residues: CASTQLSQSGTNTGELFF. CDR3 sequence (DNA): TGTGCCAGCACCCAATTGTCCCAAAGCGGGACGAACACCGGGGAGCTGTTTTTT.

The chain links TRBV29-1 to TRBJ2-7; D gene unclear. The CDR3 consists of 14 residues. Germline assignment: CDR1 SQVTM and CDR2 ANQGSEA. V was clipped by 4 bases and J by 2 bases, with 15 bases between them. CDR3 sequence (DNA): TGCAGCGTTGTCGTTCAGTTGTGCACCTACGAGCAGTACTTC. It translates to CSVVVQLCTYEQYF.

Many counts were recorded for this clonotype. The chain has TRBV5-6 and TRBJ2-1, with 9 bases fitting TRBD2. The germline CDR1 and CDR2 sequences are SGHDT and YYEEEE. J was trimmed by 3 bases and V by 3 bases; bases with no gene match: 7. The CDR3 extends over 16 amino acids. The CDR3 is CASSSLAGALYNEQFF. CDR3 DNA: TGTGCCAGCAGCTCATTAGCGGGAGCGCTCTACAATGAGCAGTTCTTC.

On this clonotype: A much larger clone is a single base away; this may be a read error. The V and J genes are TRBV25-1 and TRBJ2-7; TRBD1 matches 9 bases. With V trimmed by 4 bases and J by 2 bases, 3 bases remained unmatched. The length of the CDR3 is 14 residues. Germline assignment: CDR1 MGHDK and CDR2 SYGVNS. The CDR3 DNA reads as TGTGCCAGCAGTGGGGGACAGGGTACCTACGAGCAGTACTTC. Protein: CASSGGQGTYEQYF.

On this clonotype: Just one base apart from a much larger clone, this may be a read error. The V gene is TRBV6-6, the J gene TRBJ1-2, with 9 bases aligning to TRBD1. CDR1 is MNHNY, CDR2 SVGAGI, per germline (reference sequence). The CDR3 contains 15 residues. The CDR3 sequence: CTSSSGQGRDYGYTF. The CDR3 nucleotides are TGTACCAGCAGTTCGGGACAGGGTCGAGACTATGGCTACACCTTC.

As for this clonotype: A clone one base away is much larger, so this may be a read error. V usage is TRBV5-1 and J usage is TRBJ1-6; the match to TRBD1 covers 10 bases. The CDR3 runs 15 residues. Per the germline V gene, CDR1 is SGHRS and CDR2 is YFSETQ. CDR3 residues: CPRRIPGQGLRPLHF. In nucleotides, the CDR3 is TGCCCCAGAAGGATTCCGGGACAGGGGTTAAGACCCCTCCACTTT. The full variable domain, with the rest looked up from reference TRBV5-1 and TRBJ1-6, is KAGVTQTPRYLIKTRGQQVTLSCSPISGHRSVSWYQQTPGQGLQFLFEYFSETQRNKGNFPGRFSGRQFSNSRSEMNVSTLELGDSALYLCPRRIPGQGLRPLHFGNGTRLTVT.

Turning to this clonotype: The junction shows a germline mismatch at one end, possibly a read error. The chain employs TRBV6-6 and TRBJ2-2, with D perhaps TRBD1 (5 bases). The CDR3 covers 13 residues. Germline V gene lookup returns CDR1 MNHNY and CDR2 SVGAGI (reference sequence). CDR3 nucleotide sequence: TGTGACAGCAGTGTCAGGGCCACCGGGGAGCTGTTTTTT. Amino acid sequence: CDSSVRATGELFF.

The gene calls are TRBV10-1 and TRBJ1-5; D uncertain. The DNA end lines up better with TRBJ2-3; the J call may be wrong. The V gene's germline CDR1 is WNHNN and CDR2 SYGVQD (reference sequence). The CDR3 loop spans 12 amino acids. The CDR3 coding sequence is TGCGCCAGCAGTAACAACAATCAGCCCCAGTATTTT. It is translated as CASSNNNQPQYF.

In regard to this clonotype: Being one base from a much bigger clone, this may be a read error. The chain carries TRBV10-3 and TRBJ2-7; maybe TRBD1 (6 bases). V lost 6 bases, J lost 3 bases, and 15 bases lay in between. The CDR3 sequence is 14 residues long. Germline V lookup: CDR1 ENHRY, CDR2 SYGVKD. In DNA form, the CDR3 reads TGTGCCATCAGATTCGGACAGAATATCTACGAGCAGTACTTC. It translates to CAIRFGQNIYEQYF.